These 26 T cell receptor beta chains came from one sample sequenced in a study of shared clonotypes between healthy human individuals. The table came from immunoSEQ multiplex PCR; TCRdb's copy has only in-frame clones and leaves some out. This table holds about 99,000 clones, around half found once. Sequenced: PBMCs. The receptors stem from a woman in her forties in good health. Some clones in this sample may be carry-over from other donors' samples.

This clone was detected ten times or more. The rearrangement links TRBV5-1 to TRBJ2-5; 7 nucleotides agree with TRBD2. Germline V CDR1 and CDR2: SGHRS, YFSETQ. The CDR3 runs 14 residues. V lost 4 bases to trimming and J lost 5 bases; unmatched junction nucleotides: 8. CDR3 protein: CASSPGRRGETQYF. For the CDR3, the DNA is TGCGCCAGCAGCCCCGGGAGGCGTGGGGAGACCCAGTACTTC.

This clone was picked up a small number of times. V and J are TRBV28 and TRBJ2-3; D is unresolved. The V gene's germline CDR1 is MDHEN and CDR2 SYDVKM. V was shortened by 7 bases and J by 2 bases, with 10 bases between the two germline ends. The CDR3 is made up of 13 amino acids. CDR3 protein: CASTSTYTDTQYF. In DNA, the CDR3 is TGTGCCAGCACCTCGACTTACACAGATACGCAGTATTTT.

On this clone itself: A far larger clone is just one base off, so this is likely a read error. The chain's CDR3 is CASSLIGRSRVYERYF. Written as DNA, the CDR3 is TGTGCCAGCAGCCTCATTGGACGGAGTCGAGTCTACGAGCGGTACTTC. The V gene is TRBV28, the J gene TRBJ2-7; D unclear. Germline V gives CDR1 MDHEN, CDR2 SYDVKM. The CDR3 is 16 residues long.

This clone was counted once. The chain combines TRBV5-6 with TRBJ2-2, with 9 bases that match TRBD2. The CDR3 is made up of 18 amino acids. Germline V gives CDR1 SGHDT, CDR2 YYEEEE. Losses at the gene ends were 0 bases for V and 1 base for J; bases not matched to a gene: 7. CDR3 in amino acids: CASSLDGGRAENTGELFF. In DNA form, the CDR3 reads TGTGCCAGCAGCTTGGATGGCGGGAGGGCCGAGAACACCGGGGAGCTGTTTTTT. Full variable domain (missing parts from reference TRBV5-6 and TRBJ2-2): DAGVTQSPTHLIKTRGQQVTLRCSPKSGHDTVSWYQQALGQGPQFIFQYYEEEERQRGNFPDRFSGHQFPNYSSELNVNALLLGDSALYLCASSLDGGRAENTGELFFGEGSRLTVL.

The rearrangement joins TRBV5-1 to TRBJ2-7, with 7 bases matching TRBD1. V trimming: 4 bases; J trimming: 7 bases; junction bases outside the gene matches: 5. The germline gives CDR1 SGHRS, CDR2 YFSETQ. The CDR3 extends over 12 amino acids. The CDR3 here is CASSTGTVEQYF. The CDR3 DNA follows: TGCGCCAGCAGCACTGGGACAGTTGAGCAGTACTTC.

This clone showed up just a few times. The V and J genes are TRBV29-1 and TRBJ1-1; 9 bases are shared with TRBD1. Germline V gene lookup returns CDR1 SQVTM and CDR2 ANQGSEA. The CDR3 covers 13 residues. J lost 3 bases, V lost 6 bases, and 5 bases had no gene match. This chain's CDR3 is CSVGRQGDTEAFF. In DNA, the CDR3 is TGCAGCGTCGGTCGACAGGGGGACACTGAAGCTTTCTTT.

At least ten counts were recorded for this clone. The CDR3 here is CASSRLGGYTYHSSGNTIYF. DNA of the CDR3: TGTGCCAGCAGTCGACTAGGAGGGTATACCTATCATTCCTCTGGAAACACCATATATTTT. J is TRBJ1-3 and V is TRBV28; no clear D gene. The V end was cut by 5 bases, the J end by 0 bases, with 26 bases between. Germline-derived CDR1 and CDR2 are MDHEN and SYDVKM. This CDR3 spans 20 amino acids.

The V and J genes are TRBV9 and TRBJ2-5; 10 bases fit TRBD2. Trimming at V came to 2 bases and at J to 11 bases, leaving 6 bases not matched to a gene. Germline lookup yields CDR1 SGDLS and CDR2 YYNGEE. CDR3 length: 13 amino acids. CDR3 region: CASSVGLAGEQYF. The DNA for the CDR3 is TGTGCCAGCAGCGTTGGGCTAGCGGGAGAGCAGTACTTC.

At least ten counts were recorded for this clone. The same CDR3 arises from other DNA sequences in this sample as well. The rearrangement uses TRBV28 and TRBJ2-6, with no clear D. The CDR3 has 14 residues. CDR1 is MDHEN and CDR2 is SYDVKM in the germline V gene. V was cut by 4 bases and J by 0 bases, with 4 bases left in between. The CDR3 spells CASSWSSGANVLTF. DNA of the CDR3: TGTGCCAGCAGTTGGTCCTCTGGGGCCAACGTCCTGACTTTC. Drawing the rest from reference TRBV28 and TRBJ2-6, the complete variable domain is DVKVTQSSRYLVKRTGEKVFLECVQDMDHENMFWYRQDPGLGLRLIYFSYDVKMKEKGDIPEGYSVSREKKERFSLILESASTNQTSMYLCASSWSSGANVLTFGAGSRLTVL.

Turning to this clone: A read error is likely here: a far larger clone is one base away. The J gene is TRBJ2-5, the V gene TRBV29-1; 12 nucleotides match TRBD1. The end of the DNA is better explained by TRBJ2-7, so the J call may be wrong. There are 14 residues in the CDR3. Germline CDR1 and CDR2: SQVTM and ANQGSEA. CDR3 nucleotides: TGCAGCGTTGAAGGGGACAGGGGGCTCTACGAGCAGTACTTC. This sequence encodes CSVEGDRGLYEQYF.

This clone turned up a few times. Germline and junction disagree at one end, which may indicate a read error. V and J are TRBV29-1 and TRBJ1-2, with D tentatively TRBD1 (6 bases). Germline assignment: CDR1 SQVTM and CDR2 ANQGSEA. This CDR3 comprises 13 residues. CDR3 in amino acids: CSVEDGQNYGHTF. As DNA, the CDR3 is TGCAGCGTTGAAGATGGACAGAACTATGGCCACACCTTC.

J is TRBJ2-7 and V is TRBV7-8; D not certain. V was pared by 5 bases and J by 3 bases, with 5 bases between. CDR1 and CDR2 (germline): SGHVS, FQNEAQ. This CDR3 spans 11 amino acids. The CDR3 DNA is TGTGCCAGCAGCGTCCACTACGAGCAGTACTTC. Translating it yields CASSVHYEQYF.

The chain combines TRBV30 with TRBJ2-7; 9 bases fit TRBD1. V was clipped by 3 bases and J by 5 bases; unmatched bases: 5. From germline, CDR1 is GTSNPN and CDR2 SVGIG (reference sequence). CDR3 size: 13 residues. This CDR3 is CAWSRDRENEQYF. In DNA form, the CDR3 reads TGTGCCTGGAGCCGGGACAGGGAGAACGAGCAGTACTTC.

This clone was seen at least ten times. The rearrangement links TRBV7-2 to TRBJ2-5; 10 nucleotides align to TRBD2. The CDR3 consists of 14 residues. J gave up 2 bases and V 5 bases, and 2 bases lay outside the gene matches. Germline CDR1 reads SGHTA; CDR2 reads FQGNSA. The CDR3: CASSHSGGQETQYF. The DNA of the CDR3 is TGTGCCAGCAGCCATAGCGGGGGGCAAGAGACCCAGTACTTC.

This chain uses TRBV18 with TRBJ2-5; 7 bases are a match to TRBD2. TRBJ2-7 matches the DNA end more closely, so the J call is doubtful. Germline V gene sequence: CDR1 KGHSH, CDR2 LQKENI. This CDR3 has 14 residues. The CDR3 sequence: CASSPSSGTYEQYF. The CDR3 nucleotides read TGTGCCAGCTCACCCTCTAGCGGTACTTACGAGCAGTACTTC.

On this clone: Additional DNA sequences in this sample encode the identical CDR3. The chain joins TRBV7-2 to TRBJ2-1; 12 bases line up with TRBD2. Trimming at V came to 5 bases and at J to 6 bases, leaving 2 bases not matched to a gene. Germline assignment: CDR1 SGHTA and CDR2 FQGNSA. The CDR3 sequence is 14 residues long. CDR3: CASSPSGRANEQFF. CDR3 bases: TGTGCCAGCAGCCCTAGCGGGAGGGCCAATGAGCAGTTCTTC.

This chain links TRBV30 with TRBJ2-3; 8 bases match TRBD1. Trimming at V came to 4 bases and at J to 5 bases, leaving 5 bases not matched to a gene. Germline CDR1 and CDR2: GTSNPN and SVGIG (reference sequence). This CDR3 contains 13 residues. The CDR3 DNA reads TGTGCCTGGAAAGGCAGGGGGCGAGATACGCAGTATTTT. As protein: CAWKGRGRDTQYF. Full variable domain (outside the CDR3, taken from reference TRBV30 and TRBJ2-3): SQTIHQWPATLVQPVGSPLSLECTVEGTSNPNLYWYRQAAGRGLQLLFYSVGIGQISSEVPQNLSASRPQDRQFILSSKKLLLSDSGFYLCAWKGRGRDTQYFGPGTRLTVL.

Turning to this clone: With only one base between it and a far larger clone, this is likely a read error. CDR3 region: CASAPGASSGNTIYF. The CDR3 coding sequence is TGTGCCAGCGCCCCTGGGGCCAGCTCTGGAAACACCATATATTTT. The J gene is TRBJ1-3, the V gene TRBV2; weak D call: TRBD1 (5 bases). The V gene lost 8 bases and the J gene lost 0 bases, with 14 bases spanning the gap. CDR3 length: 15 amino acids. Germline CDR1 and CDR2: SNHLY and FYNNEI.

This clone was counted many times. The chain recombines TRBV25-1 with TRBJ1-2, with D unclear. The germline gives CDR1 MGHDK, CDR2 SYGVNS. This CDR3 spans 14 amino acids. V gave up 1 base and J gave up 13 bases, with 19 bases separating them. The CDR3 nucleotides read TGTGCCAGCAGTGAATTTGGTACTCTTGATCGGGTCACCTTC. This translates into CASSEFGTLDRVTF.

This chain links TRBV6-5 with TRBJ2-1; 8 bases align to TRBD2. After removal of 7 bases from V and 8 bases from J, the junction contained 10 bases not matched to a gene. This CDR3 has 14 residues. CDR1 is MNHEY and CDR2 is SVGAGI in the germline V gene. The CDR3: CASTRGGRDHEQFF. In nucleotides, the CDR3 is TGTGCCAGCACCCGGGGGGGGAGAGATCATGAGCAGTTCTTC.

This clone was found a few times. The chain recombines TRBV18 with TRBJ1-1; D remains ambiguous. V lost 2 bases and J lost 1, with 8 bases in between. This CDR3 has 14 residues. Germline loops: CDR1 KGHSH, CDR2 LQKENI. CDR3: CASSPSRGNTEAFF. The CDR3 DNA is TGTGCCAGCTCACCAAGTCGAGGGAACACTGAAGCTTTCTTT.

The chain carries TRBV19 and TRBJ1-6; D might be TRBD1 (6 bases). The V end was cut by 4 bases, the J end by 5 bases, with 6 bases between. CDR1 and CDR2 (germline): LNHDA, SQIVND (reference sequence). The CDR3 extends over 13 amino acids. CDR3 sequence reads: CASSTGDNSPLHF. CDR3 in DNA: TGTGCCAGTAGTACAGGGGATAATTCACCCCTCCACTTT.

The chain is built from TRBV11-2 and TRBJ1-5; D call uncertain. CDR1 is SGHAT, CDR2 FQNNGV, per germline. V lost 5 bases and J lost 1, with 9 bases in between. The CDR3 loop spans 14 amino acids. This chain's CDR3 is CASSAAGSNQPQHF. The CDR3 coding sequence is TGTGCCAGCAGCGCGGCTGGGAGCAATCAGCCCCAGCATTTT.

A word on this clone: Other DNA sequences from this sample encode an identical CDR3 as well. The chain couples TRBV7-2 to TRBJ1-4, with D uncertain. The germline V and J ends were trimmed by 0 bases and 14 bases, with 13 bases remaining between them. The CDR3 has 13 amino acids. Germline V CDR1 and CDR2: SGHTA, FQGNSA. The CDR3 sequence is CASSLAWSNLLFF. The CDR3, as DNA: TGTGCCAGCAGCTTAGCTTGGTCCAATCTCCTGTTTTTT.

About this clone itself: A far larger clone is one base from this, pointing to a likely read error. The rearrangement links TRBV6-4 to TRBJ2-2; TRBD1 is a possible D gene (6 bases). Germline values: CDR1 MRHNA, CDR2 SNTAGT. The CDR3 is 15 residues long. In nucleotides, the CDR3 is TGTGCCAGCAGTACGACAGGAGATAACACCGGGGAGCTGTCTTTT. It codes for CASSTTGDNTGELSF.

The chain links TRBV15 to TRBJ2-1; no firm D call. Germline values: CDR1 LNHNV, CDR2 YYDKDF (reference sequence). V was cut by 5 bases and J by 0 bases, with 14 bases left in between. CDR3 length: 16 residues. CDR3 nucleotide sequence: TGTGCCACCAGCGGGATAGAGACCTTCTCCTACAATGAGCAGTTCTTC. This translates into CATSGIETFSYNEQFF.